This is a list of T cell receptor beta chains from one sample in a study of blood T cell repertoires in COVID-19. The protocol was immunoSEQ multiplex PCR, while the TCRdb copy is restricted to in-frame clones and leaves out a portion. The data show over 20,000 clones, roughly 90% seen once. Sequenced sample: peripheral blood. Every receptor here comes from a human donor in a cohort sampled during active COVID-19. CDR3s include the opening cysteine and the closing phenylalanine or tryptophan. The order of the fields is clone size, D gene, V gene, J gene, CDR3 DNA, CDR3 protein. D genes are given only for firm matches. Some rows have no size entry. The others give once, few or many, or a class for an expanded clone.

clone_size: -; d_call: -; v_call: TRBV28; j_call: TRBJ1-2; cdr3_nt: TGTGCCACCTCACTTGGGCAAAATAACTATGGCTACACCTTC; cdr3_aa: CATSLGQNNYGYTF
clone_size: -; d_call: TRBD1; v_call: TRBV29-1; j_call: TRBJ1-1; cdr3_nt: TGCAGCGTTGTGGGACAGGGGGGGAACACTGAAGCTTTCTTT; cdr3_aa: CSVVGQGGNTEAFF
clone_size: -; d_call: -; v_call: TRBV9; j_call: TRBJ2-5; cdr3_nt: TGTGCCAGCAGCCCCTCCGGGGTGGTGCGGGAGACCCAGTACTTC; cdr3_aa: CASSPSGVVRETQYF
clone_size: -; d_call: -; v_call: TRBV30; j_call: TRBJ1-1; cdr3_nt: TGTGCCTGGACGAATACAGGGATCGCTGAAGCTTTCTTT; cdr3_aa: CAWTNTGIAEAFF
clone_size: -; d_call: TRBD2; v_call: TRBV2; j_call: TRBJ2-7; cdr3_nt: TGTGCCAGCAGTGAACCCCTAGCGGGAGAGGTCTACGAGCAGTACTTC; cdr3_aa: CASSEPLAGEVYEQYF
clone_size: once; d_call: -; v_call: TRBV7-2; j_call: TRBJ2-1; cdr3_nt: TGTGCCAGCAGCTATACAGGGTTGAGGTATAATGAGCAGTTCTTC; cdr3_aa: CASSYTGLRYNEQFF
clone_size: -; d_call: TRBD1; v_call: TRBV30; j_call: TRBJ2-4; cdr3_nt: TGTGCCTGGAGTGCTTCGTCGACAGGGGTGCCTCCCCGGGCCAAAAACATTCAGTACTTC; cdr3_aa: CAWSASSTGVPPRAKNIQYF
clone_size: -; d_call: -; v_call: TRBV7-9; j_call: TRBJ1-1; cdr3_nt: TGTGCCAGCAGCTACTATGACCGGAACACTGAAGCTTTCTTT; cdr3_aa: CASSYYDRNTEAFF
clone_size: -; d_call: TRBD1; v_call: TRBV6-5; j_call: TRBJ2-7; cdr3_nt: TGTGCCAGCAGTTATAACAGGGGATACGAGCAGTACTTC; cdr3_aa: CASSYNRGYEQYF
clone_size: -; d_call: TRBD1; v_call: TRBV11-2; j_call: TRBJ1-2; cdr3_nt: TGTGCCAGCAGCCCCAAAACCGGGACAGGGGGCAATGGCTACACCTTC; cdr3_aa: CASSPKTGTGGNGYTF
clone_size: -; d_call: -; v_call: TRBV6-5; j_call: TRBJ1-1; cdr3_nt: TGTGCCAGCACCCCGACAGCGCTGAACACTGAAGCTTTCTTT; cdr3_aa: CASTPTALNTEAFF
clone_size: -; d_call: TRBD2; v_call: TRBV4-1; j_call: TRBJ2-3; cdr3_nt: TGCGCCAGCAGCCGTCCGGCGGGAGCTAACACAGATACGCAGTATTTT; cdr3_aa: CASSRPAGANTDTQYF
clone_size: -; d_call: -; v_call: TRBV18; j_call: TRBJ2-1; cdr3_nt: TGTGCCAGCTCACCAAGTACAGATCGGGAGCAGTTCTTC; cdr3_aa: CASSPSTDREQFF
clone_size: -; d_call: TRBD1; v_call: TRBV5-4; j_call: TRBJ1-1; cdr3_nt: TGTGCCAGCAGCGAGAGGGACAGGGGTAAGGGGACTGAAGCTTTCTTT; cdr3_aa: CASSERDRGKGTEAFF
clone_size: -; d_call: TRBD1; v_call: TRBV5-4; j_call: TRBJ2-7; cdr3_nt: TGTGCCAGCAGCCCAAAAGACAGGGGGACAGAGTACGAGCAGTACTTC; cdr3_aa: CASSPKDRGTEYEQYF
clone_size: -; d_call: TRBD1; v_call: TRBV6-5; j_call: TRBJ1-2; cdr3_nt: TGTGCCAGCAGTTATTTAAGGACAGGGGGAAGCTATGGCTACACCTTC; cdr3_aa: CASSYLRTGGSYGYTF
clone_size: once; d_call: -; v_call: TRBV10-3; j_call: TRBJ1-1; cdr3_nt: TGTGCCATCAGTGAGTCCCCCCCGCGGGAGAACACTGAAGCTTTCTTT; cdr3_aa: CAISESPPRENTEAFF
clone_size: -; d_call: TRBD2; v_call: TRBV28; j_call: TRBJ2-3; cdr3_nt: TGTGCCAGCAGTTTGCGCACTAGCGTTTCGAGCACAGATACGCAGTATTTT; cdr3_aa: CASSLRTSVSSTDTQYF
clone_size: -; d_call: -; v_call: TRBV3-1/TRBV3-2; j_call: TRBJ2-3; cdr3_nt: TGTGCCAGCCAACTCGGACACAGCACAGATACGCAGTATTTT; cdr3_aa: CASQLGHSTDTQYF
clone_size: -; d_call: TRBD2; v_call: TRBV7-6; j_call: TRBJ2-2; cdr3_nt: TGTGCCAGCAGCTTAGCACTAGCGGGGATCGCGAACACCGGGGAGCTGTTTTTT; cdr3_aa: CASSLALAGIANTGELFF
clone_size: -; d_call: -; v_call: TRBV2; j_call: TRBJ2-7; cdr3_nt: TGTGCCAGCACGCTGGGAGCAGGATACTACGAGCAGTACTTC; cdr3_aa: CASTLGAGYYEQYF
clone_size: -; d_call: TRBD2; v_call: TRBV30; j_call: TRBJ2-1; cdr3_nt: TGTGCCTGGTTAAAAGCGGGAGGGCCTAACAATGAGCAGTTCTTC; cdr3_aa: CAWLKAGGPNNEQFF
clone_size: -; d_call: -; v_call: TRBV7-2; j_call: TRBJ1-1; cdr3_nt: TGTGCCAGCAGCTTCCACTCCATGAACACTGAAGCTTTCTTT; cdr3_aa: CASSFHSMNTEAFF